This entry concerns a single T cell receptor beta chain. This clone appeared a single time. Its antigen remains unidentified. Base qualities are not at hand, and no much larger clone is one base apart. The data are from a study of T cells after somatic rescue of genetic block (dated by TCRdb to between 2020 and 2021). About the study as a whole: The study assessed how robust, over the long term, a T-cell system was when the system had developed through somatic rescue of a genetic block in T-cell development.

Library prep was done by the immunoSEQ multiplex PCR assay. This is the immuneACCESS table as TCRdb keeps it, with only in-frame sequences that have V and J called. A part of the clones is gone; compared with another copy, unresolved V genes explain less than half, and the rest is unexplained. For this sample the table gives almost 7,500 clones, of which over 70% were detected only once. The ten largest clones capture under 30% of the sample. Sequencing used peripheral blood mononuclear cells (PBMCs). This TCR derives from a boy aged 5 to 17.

The DNA sequence is given as TGTGCCACCCTCCCCACAGAGCCAACTAATGAAAAACTGTTTTTT. Its amino acids are CATLPTEPTNEKLFF. The V and J segments used are TRBV15 and TRBJ1-4; the D gene is not confidently resolved. V is cut by 8 bases and J by 0 bases, and the space between the germline ends is 13 bases. From the cysteine through the phenylalanine, the CDR3 covers 15 amino acids. Of all the DNA, just the CDR3 is kept, 45 bases in frame from base 1. CDR1 and CDR2 are read off the germline V gene (reference sequence) as LNHNV and YYDKDF.